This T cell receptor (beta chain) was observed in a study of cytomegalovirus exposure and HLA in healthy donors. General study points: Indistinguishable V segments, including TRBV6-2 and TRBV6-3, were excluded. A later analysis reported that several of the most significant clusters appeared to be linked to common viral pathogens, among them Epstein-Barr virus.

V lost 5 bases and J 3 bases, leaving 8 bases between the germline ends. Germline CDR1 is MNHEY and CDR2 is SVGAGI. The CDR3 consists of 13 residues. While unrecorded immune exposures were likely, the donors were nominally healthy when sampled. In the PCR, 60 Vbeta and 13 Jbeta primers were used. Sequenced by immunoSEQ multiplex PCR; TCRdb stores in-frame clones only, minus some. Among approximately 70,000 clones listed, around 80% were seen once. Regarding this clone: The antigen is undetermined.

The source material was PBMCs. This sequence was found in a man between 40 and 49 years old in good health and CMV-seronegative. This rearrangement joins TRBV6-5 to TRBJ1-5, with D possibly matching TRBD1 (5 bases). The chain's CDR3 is CASSPRDNQPQHF. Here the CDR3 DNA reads TGTGCCAGCAGTCCCAGGGACAATCAGCCCCAGCATTTT.